This passage covers 17 T cell receptor beta chains from one sample sequenced in a study (dated by TCRdb to between 2015 and 2017). The library was prepared using 5' RACE. The reads were generated on an Illumina MiSeq. The raw public data were reprocessed by TCRdb itself: fastp quality trimming at Q25, MiXCR clonotype calling, in-frame beta chains only. Every entry covers one CDR3 protein and lists the most common genes and DNA from its rows. The sample table contains more than 4,500 distinct CDR3 sequences; only one count was recorded for around 36% of them. The ten top clones hold over 5% of the sample. Input material: naive CD4+ T cells sorted from a lymph node. The intended sense of this specimen's cell subset or site label: naive CD4+ T cells, CD4+CD45RA+CD25-. All receptors come from a female donor with breast cancer.

The sample holds a few counts of this clonotype. The junction does not match germline at one end; this may be a read error. The chain carries TRBV20-1 and TRBJ1-3; D uncertain. Looked up from germline, CDR1 is DFQATT and CDR2 is SNEGSKA (reference sequence). The CDR3 totals 16 residues. The CDR3 region has the DNA TGCAGTGCTAGGGGTAGTAGGAGAGTCTCTGGAAACACCTTATATTTT. As protein: CSARGSRRVSGNTLYF.

Judged by abundance, this clonotype is medium-sized. This chain connects TRBV3-1 to TRBJ1-1; the D gene is possibly TRBD1 (5 bases). Trimming took 3 bases from V and 0 from J, leaving 11 bases between them. This CDR3 spans 15 amino acids. The germline CDR1 and CDR2 sequences are LGHDT and YNNKEL (reference sequence). Here the CDR3 DNA reads TGTGCCAGCAGCCAGGGGAGGGGATTGAACACTGAAGCTTTCTTT. This codes for CASSQGRGLNTEAFF.

By frequency in the sample, this clonotype is medium-sized. V gene TRBV7-3 combines with J gene TRBJ2-7, with D unresolved. Trimming cost V 5 bases and J 2 bases, with 13 bases left between them. Germline V lookup: CDR1 SGHTA, CDR2 FQGTGA. This CDR3 is 14 amino acids long. CDR3 bases: TGTGCCAGCAGCCCGGGCGGACCGACCTACGAGCAGTACTTC. Translated, it gives CASSPGGPTYEQYF.

V usage is TRBV20-1 and J usage is TRBJ2-5; D is tentatively TRBD1 or TRBD2 (5 bases each). Trimming took 8 bases from V and 2 from J, leaving 21 bases between them. Germline CDR1 and CDR2: DFQATT and SNEGSKA (reference sequence). This CDR3 contains 15 residues. DNA for the CDR3: TGCAGTACCAACCCAGGGACCACCCAACAAGAGACCCAGTACTTC. This translates into CSTNPGTTQQETQYF.

To note about this clonotype: Just one base apart from a much larger clone, this may be a read error. V and J are TRBV18 and TRBJ2-7, with D perhaps matching TRBD2 (5 bases). The DNA matches TRBJ2-1 better at its end, which makes the J call doubtful. There are 14 residues in the CDR3. Germline CDR1 and CDR2: KGHSH and LQKENI. CDR3 loop: CASHQPDSSYEQFF. DNA of the CDR3: TGTGCCAGTCATCAGCCGGACTCATCCTACGAGCAGTTCTTC.

This clonotype appeared a few times. The chain employs TRBV10-3 and TRBJ1-5; 7 bases map to TRBD1. V gave up 10 bases and J gave up 3 bases; unmatched junction bases: 9. The CDR3 sequence is 14 residues long. Looked up from germline, CDR1 is ENHRY and CDR2 is SYGVKD. In DNA form, the CDR3 reads TGTGCCACGGCAGGGGGAGGGGACAATCAGCCCCAGCATTTT. Its translation: CATAGGGDNQPQHF.

This clonotype was counted between two and nine times. The chain couples TRBV7-2 to TRBJ2-1; 12 bases are shared with TRBD2. Germline V gene lookup returns CDR1 SGHTA and CDR2 FQGNSA. J lost 7 bases, V lost 1 base, and 11 bases had no gene match. The CDR3 is made up of 18 amino acids. CDR3 DNA sequence: TGTGCCAGCAGCTTAGTGGGCCCGCTAGCGGGGGGGAGGAATGAGCAGTTCTTC. Translating it yields CASSLVGPLAGGRNEQFF.

In its sample, this clonotype ranks as medium-sized. This CDR3 reads CASSELGSKEKLFF. Here the CDR3 DNA reads TGTGCCAGCAGTGAATTGGGGTCCAAGGAAAAACTGTTTTTT. V and J are TRBV6-1 and TRBJ1-4; D remains unclear. From germline, CDR1 is MNHNS and CDR2 SASEGT. There are 14 residues in the CDR3. Trimming took off 2 bases at V and 8 bases at J, with 12 bases between the two ends.

This clonotype has only a few counts. The chain is built from TRBV18 and TRBJ2-7; 11 positions agree with TRBD2. The V gene end was trimmed by 5 bases and the J gene end by 0 bases; junction bases not matched to a gene: 3. This CDR3 has 15 residues. Germline values: CDR1 KGHSH, CDR2 LQKENI. The chain's CDR3 is CASSATSGSSYEQYF. The CDR3 DNA follows: TGTGCCAGCTCAGCCACTAGCGGGAGCTCCTACGAGCAGTACTTC.

This clonotype was observed a few times. The CDR3 sequence is CASSPEPVPRGYTF. The CDR3 region has the DNA TGTGCCAGCAGCCCAGAACCCGTGCCTAGAGGCTACACCTTC. The gene calls are TRBV7-9 and TRBJ1-2, with D unclear. The CDR3 loop spans 14 amino acids. The V end lost 5 bases, the J end lost 8 bases, and 18 bases lay between the germline ends. Germline V CDR1 and CDR2: SEHNR, FQNEAQ (reference sequence).

The rearrangement links TRBV4-1 to TRBJ2-3; D not resolved. Between the trimmed V and J ends, which lost 1 base and 1 base, there was a span of 6 bases. CDR3 length: 14 residues. The germline V gene encodes CDR1 MGHRA and CDR2 YSYEKL. The CDR3, as DNA: TGCGCCAGCAGCCAAGGGGATGGCACAGATACGCAGTATTTT. Its protein is CASSQGDGTDTQYF.

This chain uses TRBV7-9 with TRBJ2-1; D is possibly TRBD1 (5 bases). The germline V gene encodes CDR1 SEHNR and CDR2 FQNEAQ (reference sequence). The ends were cut back, 4 bases at V and 7 bases at J, with 8 bases in the middle. This CDR3 is 12 amino acids long. Written as DNA, the CDR3 is TGTGCCAGCAGCTGGGGCCAGAATGAGCAGTTCTTC. This translates into CASSWGQNEQFF.

The J gene is TRBJ2-3, the V gene TRBV13; TRBD1 aligns across 10 bases. Trimming cost V 2 bases and J 10 bases; bases outside gene matches: 9. The CDR3 loop spans 15 amino acids. Looked up from germline, CDR1 is PRHDT and CDR2 is FYEKMQ (reference sequence). CDR3 protein: CASSLSGTGVDPQYF. Written as DNA, the CDR3 is TGTGCCAGCAGCTTATCCGGGACAGGGGTTGATCCGCAGTATTTT. The complete variable domain, with remaining parts taken from reference TRBV13 and TRBJ2-3, reads AAGVIQSPRHLIKEKRETATLKCYPIPRHDTVYWYQQGPGQDPQFLISFYEKMQSDKGSIPDRFSAQQFSDYHSELNMSSLELGDSALYFCASSLSGTGVDPQYFGPGTRLTVL.

In the case of this clonotype: The junction does not match germline at one end; this may be a read error. The chain has TRBV4-2 and TRBJ2-3; D is unresolved. There are 15 residues in the CDR3. Looked up from germline, CDR1 is LGHNA and CDR2 is YNFKEQ. Here the CDR3 reads CTSSQDVSSPDTQYF. CDR3 nucleotide sequence: TGTACCAGCAGCCAAGATGTGAGTAGCCCAGATACGCAGTATTTT.

This clonotype is termed medium-sized. The chain combines TRBV20-1 with TRBJ2-1, with 13 nucleotides matching TRBD2. This CDR3 is built from 15 residues. Germline CDR1 is DFQATT and CDR2 is SNEGSKA (reference sequence). Trimming cost V 6 bases and J 2 bases; bases outside gene matches: 4. CDR3 coding DNA: TGCAGTGCGATAACTAGCGGGAGGGCCTACAATGAGCAGTTCTTC. Translated, it gives CSAITSGRAYNEQFF.

CDR3: CSAGVGWDEQFF. In DNA form, the CDR3 reads TGCAGTGCTGGAGTGGGGTGGGATGAGCAGTTCTTC. The chain links TRBV20-1 to TRBJ2-1; D remains unclear. Trimming removed 5 bases at V and 8 bases at J, with 13 bases between. This CDR3 region has 12 residues. Germline lookup yields CDR1 DFQATT and CDR2 SNEGSKA (reference sequence).

The rearrangement links TRBV4-1 to TRBJ2-5, with D unresolved. Trimming removed 1 base from V and 1 base from J, with 7 bases in between. This CDR3 is built from 14 residues. Germline assignment: CDR1 MGHRA and CDR2 YSYEKL. CDR3 in amino acids: CASSQAPIQETQYF. In DNA form, the CDR3 reads TGCGCCAGCAGCCAAGCACCTATCCAAGAGACCCAGTACTTC.